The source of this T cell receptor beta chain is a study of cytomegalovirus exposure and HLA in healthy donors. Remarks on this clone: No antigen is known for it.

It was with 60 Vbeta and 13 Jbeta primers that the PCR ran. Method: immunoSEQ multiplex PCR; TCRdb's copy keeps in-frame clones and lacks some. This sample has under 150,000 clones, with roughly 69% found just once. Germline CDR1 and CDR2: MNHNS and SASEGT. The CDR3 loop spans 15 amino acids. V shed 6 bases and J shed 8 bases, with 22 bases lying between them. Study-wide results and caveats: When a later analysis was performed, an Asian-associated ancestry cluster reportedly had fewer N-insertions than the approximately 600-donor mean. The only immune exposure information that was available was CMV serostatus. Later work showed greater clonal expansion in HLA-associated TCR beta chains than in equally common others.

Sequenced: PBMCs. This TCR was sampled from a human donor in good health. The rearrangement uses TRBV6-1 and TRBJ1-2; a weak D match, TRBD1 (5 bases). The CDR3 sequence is CASRTGAQGAQGYTF. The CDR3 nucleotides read TGTGCCAGCAGGACGGGAGCGCAGGGTGCCCAGGGCTACACCTTC.